A single T cell receptor (beta chain) is shown here with its context. What it recognizes is unknown. Both 60 Vbeta primers and 13 Jbeta primers went into the PCR. Using immunoSEQ multiplex PCR, the repertoire was profiled, and TCRdb retains in-frame clones only, with some absent. The listing contains 100,000 to 150,000 clones. The data derive from a study of cytomegalovirus exposure and HLA in healthy donors. General study points: Later analysis placed DRB1 highest and HLA-C lowest in TCR association rates, which differed by HLA locus. Reportedly, cytomegalovirus status was diagnosed with high sensitivity and specificity. It was likely that a cluster of highly shared sequence variants was a sequencing artifact.

The CDR3 loop spans 15 amino acids. V lost 1 base and J lost 7, with 14 bases in between. Per the germline V gene, CDR1 is MDHEN and CDR2 is SYDVKM. Material for sequencing was PBMCs. The TCR comes from a woman in her thirties or forties in good health and CMV-seropositive. The J gene is TRBJ2-1, the V gene TRBV28; D possibly corresponds to TRBD1 (7 bases). CDR3 nucleotide sequence: TGTGCCAGCAGTTTATCCCAGGGGGACTGGAATGAGCAGTTCTTC. This codes for CASSLSQGDWNEQFF. Using reference TRBV28 and TRBJ2-1 for the parts outside the CDR3, the full variable domain is DVKVTQSSRYLVKRTGEKVFLECVQDMDHENMFWYRQDPGLGLRLIYFSYDVKMKEKGDIPEGYSVSREKKERFSLILESASTNQTSMYLCASSLSQGDWNEQFFGPGTRLTVL.